Detailed here is one TCR beta chain. The target antigen is unknown. The sample belongs to a study of cytomegalovirus exposure and HLA in healthy donors. Study details: Out of about 360 genotyped donors, about 80% belonged to the Caucasian-associated ancestry cluster.

In the PCR, 60 Vbeta and 13 Jbeta primers were used. The method was immunoSEQ multiplex PCR; TCRdb's version includes in-frame clones alone and lacks a portion of them. The sample holds 150,000 to 200,000 clones; around 80% are singletons and the top ten take 1%. General study findings and limits: Across donors, most TCRs were seen rarely, yet some public ones were widespread. An analysis that was carried out later associated 15,000 to 20,000 TCR beta sequences with HLA alleles at 0.05 false discovery rate.

Trimming at V came to 2 bases and at J to 2 bases, leaving 5 bases not matched to a gene. There are 15 residues in the CDR3. The germline V gene encodes CDR1 SNHLY and CDR2 FYNNEI. The chain carries TRBV2 and TRBJ2-7, with 8 bases matching TRBD2. The receptor was derived from a woman between 35 and 50 years old in good health and CMV-seronegative. Sequencing input: PBMCs. CDR3 sequence: CASSEQSGSTYEQYF. CDR3 nucleotides: TGTGCCAGCAGTGAACAAAGCGGGAGCACCTACGAGCAGTACTTC.